This T cell receptor beta chain derives from a study of OX40 agonist ivuxolimab in advanced cancers. This table comes from immunoSEQ multiplex PCR, and its TCRdb copy is limited to in-frame clones, with some not included. The table has 55,000 to 75,000 clones, about 88% seen once. V was pared by 3 bases and J by 0 bases, with 1 base between. Germline assignment: CDR1 SGDLS and CDR2 YYNGEE. The CDR3 covers 12 residues. The source material was CD4+ or CD8+ T cells sorted from blood, sampled in a trial of the OX40 agonist ivuxolimab. V is TRBV9 and J is TRBJ2-1; D unclear. The TCR sequence derives from an adult with an advanced solid tumor such as melanoma, head and neck, liver or kidney cancer. This chain's CDR3 is CASSASYNEQFF. CDR3 DNA: TGTGCCAGCAGCGCCTCCTACAATGAGCAGTTCTTC.